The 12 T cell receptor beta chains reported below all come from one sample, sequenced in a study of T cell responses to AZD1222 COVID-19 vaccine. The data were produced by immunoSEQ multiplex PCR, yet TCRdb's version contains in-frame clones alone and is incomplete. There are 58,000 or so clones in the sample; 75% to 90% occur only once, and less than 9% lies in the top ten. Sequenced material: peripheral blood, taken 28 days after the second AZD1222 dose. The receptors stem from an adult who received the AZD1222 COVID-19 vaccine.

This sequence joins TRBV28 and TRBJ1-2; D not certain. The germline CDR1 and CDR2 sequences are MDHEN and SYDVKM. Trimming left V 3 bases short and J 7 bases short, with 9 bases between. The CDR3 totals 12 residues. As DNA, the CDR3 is TGTGCCAGCAGTTTCCAAATGACTGGCTACACCTTC. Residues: CASSFQMTGYTF.

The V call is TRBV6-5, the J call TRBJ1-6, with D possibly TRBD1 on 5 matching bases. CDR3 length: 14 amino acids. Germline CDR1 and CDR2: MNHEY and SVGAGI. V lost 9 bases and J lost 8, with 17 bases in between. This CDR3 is CASRPGLGDSPLHF. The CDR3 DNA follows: TGTGCCAGTAGACCAGGGCTCGGGGATTCACCCCTCCACTTT.

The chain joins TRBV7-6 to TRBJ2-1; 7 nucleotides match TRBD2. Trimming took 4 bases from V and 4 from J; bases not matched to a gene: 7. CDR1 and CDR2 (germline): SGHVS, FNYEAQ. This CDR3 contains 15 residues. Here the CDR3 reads CASSSSDGGYNEQFF. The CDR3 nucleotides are TGTGCCAGCAGCTCCAGCGACGGGGGGTACAATGAGCAGTTCTTC. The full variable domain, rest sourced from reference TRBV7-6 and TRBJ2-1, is GAGVSQSPRYKVTKRGQDVALRCDPISGHVSLYWYRQALGQGPEFLTYFNYEAQQDKSGLPNDRFSAERPEGSISTLTIQRTEQRDSAMYRCASSSSDGGYNEQFFGPGTRLTVL.

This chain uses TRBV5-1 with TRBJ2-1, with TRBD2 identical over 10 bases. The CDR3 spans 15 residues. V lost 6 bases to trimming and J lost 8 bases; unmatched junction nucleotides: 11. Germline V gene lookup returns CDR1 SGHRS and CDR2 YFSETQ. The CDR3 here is CASTLAGDRWDEQFF. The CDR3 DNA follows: TGCGCCAGCACCCTAGCGGGGGACCGGTGGGATGAGCAGTTCTTC.

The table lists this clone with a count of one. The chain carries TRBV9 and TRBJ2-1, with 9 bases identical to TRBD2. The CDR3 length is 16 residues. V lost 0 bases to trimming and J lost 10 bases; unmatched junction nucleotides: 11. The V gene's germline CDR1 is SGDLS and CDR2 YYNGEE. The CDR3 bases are TGTGCCAGCAGCGTAGCTGGTGCTAGCGGGGTGGTCGAGCAGTTCTTC. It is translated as CASSVAGASGVVEQFF.

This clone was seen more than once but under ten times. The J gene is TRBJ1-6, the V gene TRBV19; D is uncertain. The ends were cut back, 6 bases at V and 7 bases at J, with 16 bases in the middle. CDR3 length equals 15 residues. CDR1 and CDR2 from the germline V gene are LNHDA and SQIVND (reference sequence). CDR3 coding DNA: TGTGCCAGTAGAATCTCGGAGGAAGGGAATTCACCCCTCCACTTT. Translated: CASRISEEGNSPLHF. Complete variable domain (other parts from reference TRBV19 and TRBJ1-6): DGGITQSPKYLFRKEGQNVTLSCEQNLNHDAMYWYRQDPGQGLRLIYYSQIVNDFQKGDIAEGYSVSREKKESFPLTVTSAQKNPTAFYLCASRISEEGNSPLHFGNGTRLTVT.

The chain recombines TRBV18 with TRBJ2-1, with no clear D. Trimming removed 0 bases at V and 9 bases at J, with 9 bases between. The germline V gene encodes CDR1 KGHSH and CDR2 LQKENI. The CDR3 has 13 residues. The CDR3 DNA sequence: TGTGCCAGCTCACCACCGGCAGTTAGTGAGCAGTTCTTC. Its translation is CASSPPAVSEQFF.

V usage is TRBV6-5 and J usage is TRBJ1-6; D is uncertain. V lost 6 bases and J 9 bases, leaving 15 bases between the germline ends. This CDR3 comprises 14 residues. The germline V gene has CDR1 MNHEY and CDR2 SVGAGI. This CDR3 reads CASSASGYGSPLHF. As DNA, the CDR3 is TGTGCCAGCAGCGCTTCAGGATATGGTTCACCCCTCCACTTT.

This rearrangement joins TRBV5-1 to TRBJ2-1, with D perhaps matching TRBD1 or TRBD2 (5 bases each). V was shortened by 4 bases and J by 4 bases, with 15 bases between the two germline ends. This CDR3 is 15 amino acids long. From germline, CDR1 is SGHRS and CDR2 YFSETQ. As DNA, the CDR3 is TGCGCCAGCAGCGAACAAGGGACGCTTTACAATGAGCAGTTCTTC. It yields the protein CASSEQGTLYNEQFF.

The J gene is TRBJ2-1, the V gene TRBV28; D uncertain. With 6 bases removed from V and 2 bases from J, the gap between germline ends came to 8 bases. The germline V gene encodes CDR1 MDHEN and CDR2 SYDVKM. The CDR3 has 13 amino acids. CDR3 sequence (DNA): TGTGCCAGCAGAGGGCCTCCCTACAATGAGCAGTTCTTC. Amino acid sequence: CASRGPPYNEQFF. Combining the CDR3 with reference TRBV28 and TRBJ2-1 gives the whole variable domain DVKVTQSSRYLVKRTGEKVFLECVQDMDHENMFWYRQDPGLGLRLIYFSYDVKMKEKGDIPEGYSVSREKKERFSLILESASTNQTSMYLCASRGPPYNEQFFGPGTRLTVL.

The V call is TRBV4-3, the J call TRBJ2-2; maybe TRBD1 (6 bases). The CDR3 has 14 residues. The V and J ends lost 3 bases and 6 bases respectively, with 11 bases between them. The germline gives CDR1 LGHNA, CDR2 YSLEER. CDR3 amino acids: CASSHSRGAGELFF. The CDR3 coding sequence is TGCGCCAGCAGCCACAGCAGGGGAGCCGGGGAGCTGTTTTTT.

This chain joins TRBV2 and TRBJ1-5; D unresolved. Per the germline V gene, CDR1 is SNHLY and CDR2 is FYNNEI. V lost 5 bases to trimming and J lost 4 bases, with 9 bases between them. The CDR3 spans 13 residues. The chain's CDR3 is CASSQEGNQPQHF. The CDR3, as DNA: TGTGCCAGCAGTCAGGAAGGGAATCAGCCCCAGCATTTT.